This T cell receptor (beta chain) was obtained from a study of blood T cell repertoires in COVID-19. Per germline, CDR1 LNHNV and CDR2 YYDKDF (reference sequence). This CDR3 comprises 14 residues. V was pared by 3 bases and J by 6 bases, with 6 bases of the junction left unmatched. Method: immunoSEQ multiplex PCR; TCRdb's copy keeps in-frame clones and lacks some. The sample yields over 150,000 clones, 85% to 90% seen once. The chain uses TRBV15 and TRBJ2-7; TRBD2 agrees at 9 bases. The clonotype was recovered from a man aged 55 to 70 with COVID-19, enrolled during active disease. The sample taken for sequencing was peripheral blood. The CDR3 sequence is CATSRKGLAGEQYF. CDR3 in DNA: TGTGCCACCAGCAGGAAGGGACTAGCAGGCGAGCAGTACTTC.